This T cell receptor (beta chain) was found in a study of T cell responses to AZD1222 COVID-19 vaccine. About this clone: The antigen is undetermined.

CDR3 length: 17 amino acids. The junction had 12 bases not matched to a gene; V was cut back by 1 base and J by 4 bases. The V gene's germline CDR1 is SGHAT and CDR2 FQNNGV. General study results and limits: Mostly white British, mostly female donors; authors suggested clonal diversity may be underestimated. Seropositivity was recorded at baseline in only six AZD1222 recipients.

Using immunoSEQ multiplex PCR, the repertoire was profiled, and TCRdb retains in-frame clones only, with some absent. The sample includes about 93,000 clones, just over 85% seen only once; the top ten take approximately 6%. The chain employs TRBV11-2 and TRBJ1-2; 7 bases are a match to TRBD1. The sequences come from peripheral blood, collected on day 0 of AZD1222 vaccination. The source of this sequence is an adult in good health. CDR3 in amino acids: CASSLGPRGTPSYGYTF. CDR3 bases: TGTGCCAGCAGCTTAGGACCCAGGGGGACGCCTTCCTATGGCTACACCTTC.